The rows below give T cell receptor beta chains drawn from one sample of a study of a mutant IDH1 vaccine in newly diagnosed glioma. Profiled with immunoSEQ multiplex PCR; TCRdb holds only in-frame clones, not every one. The profile shows around 65,000 clones, under 85% of them singletons. These TCRs' antigens remain unknown. The sequenced sample was PBMCs, obtained from a glioma patient whose treatment included an IDH1 peptide vaccine. Receptors were obtained from a young man with glioma. The CDR3 runs from the conserved cysteine through the conserved F or W. Fields, in order: clone size, J gene, V gene, D gene, CDR3 DNA, CDR3 protein. D genes are given only for firm matches. Clone sizes are given selectively: once, few, many, or a class where the clone is expanded.

.,TRBJ2-5,TRBV27,TRBD1,TGTGCCAGCAGCCAAACCGGGACAGGGTATGAGACCCAGTACTTC,CASSQTGTGYETQYF
.,TRBJ1-1,TRBV5-1,TRBD1,TGCGCCAGCAGCTTGGGTACAGGGGCCGGATCGAACACTGAAGCTTTCTTT,CASSLGTGAGSNTEAFF
.,TRBJ2-7,TRBV7-2,.,TGTGCCAGCAGCTTTCGTCTCCGGGGCCTACTCCCGACCTACGAGCAGTACTTC,CASSFRLRGLLPTYEQYF
.,TRBJ1-2,TRBV5-8,.,TGTGCCAGCAGCTTGATGGGGGCGGGCTATGGCTACACCTTC,CASSLMGAGYGYTF
once,TRBJ1-6,TRBV14,.,TGTGCCAGCAGCCAAGACCCGGGGGCAGGCTCACCCCTCCACTTT,CASSQDPGAGSPLHF
.,TRBJ2-1,TRBV30,.,TGTGCCCTAGGGGGGGGAGCCTACAATGAGCAGTTCTTC,CALGGGAYNEQFF
.,TRBJ2-7,TRBV6-5,.,TGTGCCAGCAGTCCCCGGGGGTACGAGCAGTACTTC,CASSPRGYEQYF
.,TRBJ2-2,TRBV18,.,TGTGCCAGCTCACCACCGAGTCTCAAGGGGCCGAACACCGGGGAGCTGTTTTTT,CASSPPSLKGPNTGELFF
.,TRBJ2-7,TRBV4-1,TRBD2,TGCGCCAGCAGCCAGGAAAGGGGACTAGCGGGGTTCTACAACTCCTACGAGCAGTACTTC,CASSQERGLAGFYNSYEQYF
.,TRBJ2-7,TRBV6-6,.,TGTGCCAGCAGCTGGGAGACTCCCTTGTCGCGGGAGCAGTACTTC,CASSWETPLSREQYF
once,TRBJ2-1,TRBV7-9,.,TGTGCCAGCAGCTTAGTACCCCTCAATGAGCAGTTCTTC,CASSLVPLNEQFF
.,TRBJ2-6,TRBV27,TRBD1,TGTGCCAGCAGTCTCACAGGGGGCGCGAGGTCTGGGGCCAACGTCCTGACTTTC,CASSLTGGARSGANVLTF
.,TRBJ2-3,TRBV18,TRBD2,TGTGCCAGCTCACCCCAGCGAGCTAGCGGAACCACAGATACGCAGTATTTT,CASSPQRASGTTDTQYF
.,TRBJ2-7,TRBV28,.,TGTGCCAGCAGTTTATCACTAGGTTTAAACTACGAGCAGTACTTC,CASSLSLGLNYEQYF
.,TRBJ1-1,TRBV10-2,.,TGCGCCAGCAGTGGCCACCGTGAAGCTTTCTTT,CASSGHREAFF
few,TRBJ1-1,TRBV18,.,TGTGCCAGCTCACCACCAGTGAACACTGAAGCTTTCTTT,CASSPPVNTEAFF
few,TRBJ1-1,TRBV5-1,TRBD1,TGCGCCAGCAGCTCACTCCGGACAGGGCAGAACACTGAAGCTTTCTTT,CASSSLRTGQNTEAFF
.,TRBJ2-3,TRBV10-3,TRBD2,TGTGCCATCGGGACTAGCGGGGGGTCAGTCGCAGATACGCAGTATTTT,CAIGTSGGSVADTQYF
.,TRBJ1-6,TRBV28,TRBD1,TGTGCCAGCAGTGCCCGGACAGGGGGAAACTCACCCCTCCACTTT,CASSARTGGNSPLHF
.,TRBJ1-3,TRBV7-6,.,TGTGCCAGCAGCCCCGGCGGGGTTTTATTTCCGCCTATCTCTGGAAACACCATATATTTT,CASSPGGVLFPPISGNTIYF
.,TRBJ2-1,TRBV5-8,.,TGTGCCAGCAGCCGCGGCGCTTTGGTATCGGACAATGAGCAGTTCTTC,CASSRGALVSDNEQFF
.,TRBJ2-2,TRBV19,.,TGTGCCAGTAGTATAGCACAGGGAGGCGGGGAGCTGTTTTTT,CASSIAQGGGELFF
.,TRBJ2-2,TRBV13,.,TGTGCCAGCAGCTTACATGGTACCGGGGAGCTGTTTTTT,CASSLHGTGELFF
.,TRBJ2-5,TRBV5-4,TRBD2,TGTGCCAGCAGCCCAGGACTAGCGGGGGGGAACCAAGAGACCCAGTACTTC,CASSPGLAGGNQETQYF
.,TRBJ2-5,TRBV7-7,.,TGTGCCAGCAGCCCCCCGGCCGGTAAAGAGACCCAGTACTTC,CASSPPAGKETQYF
.,TRBJ1-1,TRBV6-6,.,TGTGCCAGCTCGTATGGAGACAGCGGGAACACTGAAGCTTTCTTT,CASSYGDSGNTEAFF
few,TRBJ1-4,TRBV9,.,TGTGCCAGCAGCGTAGGAGCCGGGAATGAAAAACTGTTTTTT,CASSVGAGNEKLFF
.,TRBJ2-7,TRBV10-3,TRBD1,TGTGCCATCAGTGAGACCGGACAGGGGGCCGGGGAGCAGTACTTC,CAISETGQGAGEQYF
.,TRBJ1-6,TRBV4-1,.,TGCGCCAGCACCGAAACCACAGGGCATAGTGGGAATTCACCCCTCCACTTT,CASTETTGHSGNSPLHF
.,TRBJ1-1,TRBV18,.,TGTGCCAGCTCTACTTCGGGGGGTGAAGCTTTCTTT,CASSTSGGEAFF
.,TRBJ1-4,TRBV2,.,TGTGCCAGCAGATCATCAGGGGCATTCGATGAAAAACTGTTTTTT,CASRSSGAFDEKLFF
.,TRBJ2-3,TRBV28,TRBD1,TGTGCCAGCAGTCCCACGATGAGGGGGCTCAGCACAGATACGCAGTATTTT,CASSPTMRGLSTDTQYF
.,TRBJ2-1,TRBV6-6,TRBD1,TGTGCCAGCAGTTACTCGGGACAGTACAATGAGCAGTTCTTC,CASSYSGQYNEQFF
.,TRBJ1-1,TRBV5-6,TRBD1,TGTGCCAGCAGCATGGGACAGGGCCAAGGCGGAGCTTTCTTT,CASSMGQGQGGAFF
.,TRBJ1-1,TRBV9,TRBD1,TGTGCCAGCAGCGTTCAGGACAGGGATGAAGCTTTCTTT,CASSVQDRDEAFF
once,TRBJ2-7,TRBV19,.,TGTGCCAGTAGCCCCAGGGGGGGGCCCTACGAGCAGTACTTC,CASSPRGGPYEQYF
.,TRBJ2-7,TRBV28,.,TGTGCCAGCAGTATACCGGGATCCGAGCAGTACTTC,CASSIPGSEQYF
once,TRBJ2-1,TRBV29-1,.,TGCAGCGTTGAAACAGCTCTCAGATTCAATGAGCAGTTCTTC,CSVETALRFNEQFF
.,TRBJ1-4,TRBV5-1,TRBD1,TGCGCCAGCAGCTTCAAGACAGGGGTGAATGAAAAACTGTTTTTT,CASSFKTGVNEKLFF
.,TRBJ1-5,TRBV28,.,TGTGCCAGCAGTTTTTCAGGGATCCAGCATTTT,CASSFSGIQHF
.,TRBJ2-7,TRBV6-1,TRBD1,TGTGCCAGCACAAAAGGGGACAGGGCTGGAGAGCAGTACTTC,CASTKGDRAGEQYF
.,TRBJ1-1,TRBV6-1,TRBD1,TGTGCCAGCAGTGGTACAACAAGGGGGCTGGGTGAAGCTTTCTTT,CASSGTTRGLGEAFF
once,TRBJ1-3,TRBV11-2,.,TGTGCCAGCAGCTCCCCGGGAAGGAAAAAACGTTCTGGAAACACCATATATTTT,CASSSPGRKKRSGNTIYF
.,TRBJ1-2,TRBV18,TRBD1,TGTGCCAGCTCACCCAGGACAGGGACCGGAAACTATGGCTACACCTTC,CASSPRTGTGNYGYTF